At least ten counts were recorded for the clone carrying this T cell receptor (beta chain). TCRdb reanalysed the 5' RACE reads using MiXCR and keeps one entry per CDR3 protein. There are 25,000 to 35,000 distinct CDR3 sequences in the sample; 4.5% to 5.5% occur only once, and roughly 2.7% lies in the top ten. The V end lost 4 bases, the J end lost 5 bases, and 14 bases lay between the germline ends. This CDR3 spans 15 amino acids. Germline assignment: CDR1 SGHTA and CDR2 FQGTGA. The sample comes from a study of early T cells in non-severe SARS-CoV-2 infection. The receptor was derived from an adult who was a healthcare worker with PCR-confirmed SARS-CoV-2 infection or an uninfected control (not recorded which). The chain joins TRBV7-3 to TRBJ2-2; weak D call: TRBD2 (5 bases). The sequencing input was whole blood. CDR3 amino acids: CASSSRAEGTGELFF. In nucleotides, the CDR3 is TGTGCCAGCAGCTCTCGGGCTGAGGGAACCGGGGAGCTGTTTTTT. The complete variable domain, with remaining parts taken from reference TRBV7-3 and TRBJ2-2, reads GAGVSQTPSNKVTEKGKYVELRCDPISGHTALYWYRQSLGQGPEFLIYFQGTGAADDSGLPNDRFFAVRPEGSVSTLKIQRTERGDSAVYLCASSSRAEGTGELFFGEGSRLTVL.